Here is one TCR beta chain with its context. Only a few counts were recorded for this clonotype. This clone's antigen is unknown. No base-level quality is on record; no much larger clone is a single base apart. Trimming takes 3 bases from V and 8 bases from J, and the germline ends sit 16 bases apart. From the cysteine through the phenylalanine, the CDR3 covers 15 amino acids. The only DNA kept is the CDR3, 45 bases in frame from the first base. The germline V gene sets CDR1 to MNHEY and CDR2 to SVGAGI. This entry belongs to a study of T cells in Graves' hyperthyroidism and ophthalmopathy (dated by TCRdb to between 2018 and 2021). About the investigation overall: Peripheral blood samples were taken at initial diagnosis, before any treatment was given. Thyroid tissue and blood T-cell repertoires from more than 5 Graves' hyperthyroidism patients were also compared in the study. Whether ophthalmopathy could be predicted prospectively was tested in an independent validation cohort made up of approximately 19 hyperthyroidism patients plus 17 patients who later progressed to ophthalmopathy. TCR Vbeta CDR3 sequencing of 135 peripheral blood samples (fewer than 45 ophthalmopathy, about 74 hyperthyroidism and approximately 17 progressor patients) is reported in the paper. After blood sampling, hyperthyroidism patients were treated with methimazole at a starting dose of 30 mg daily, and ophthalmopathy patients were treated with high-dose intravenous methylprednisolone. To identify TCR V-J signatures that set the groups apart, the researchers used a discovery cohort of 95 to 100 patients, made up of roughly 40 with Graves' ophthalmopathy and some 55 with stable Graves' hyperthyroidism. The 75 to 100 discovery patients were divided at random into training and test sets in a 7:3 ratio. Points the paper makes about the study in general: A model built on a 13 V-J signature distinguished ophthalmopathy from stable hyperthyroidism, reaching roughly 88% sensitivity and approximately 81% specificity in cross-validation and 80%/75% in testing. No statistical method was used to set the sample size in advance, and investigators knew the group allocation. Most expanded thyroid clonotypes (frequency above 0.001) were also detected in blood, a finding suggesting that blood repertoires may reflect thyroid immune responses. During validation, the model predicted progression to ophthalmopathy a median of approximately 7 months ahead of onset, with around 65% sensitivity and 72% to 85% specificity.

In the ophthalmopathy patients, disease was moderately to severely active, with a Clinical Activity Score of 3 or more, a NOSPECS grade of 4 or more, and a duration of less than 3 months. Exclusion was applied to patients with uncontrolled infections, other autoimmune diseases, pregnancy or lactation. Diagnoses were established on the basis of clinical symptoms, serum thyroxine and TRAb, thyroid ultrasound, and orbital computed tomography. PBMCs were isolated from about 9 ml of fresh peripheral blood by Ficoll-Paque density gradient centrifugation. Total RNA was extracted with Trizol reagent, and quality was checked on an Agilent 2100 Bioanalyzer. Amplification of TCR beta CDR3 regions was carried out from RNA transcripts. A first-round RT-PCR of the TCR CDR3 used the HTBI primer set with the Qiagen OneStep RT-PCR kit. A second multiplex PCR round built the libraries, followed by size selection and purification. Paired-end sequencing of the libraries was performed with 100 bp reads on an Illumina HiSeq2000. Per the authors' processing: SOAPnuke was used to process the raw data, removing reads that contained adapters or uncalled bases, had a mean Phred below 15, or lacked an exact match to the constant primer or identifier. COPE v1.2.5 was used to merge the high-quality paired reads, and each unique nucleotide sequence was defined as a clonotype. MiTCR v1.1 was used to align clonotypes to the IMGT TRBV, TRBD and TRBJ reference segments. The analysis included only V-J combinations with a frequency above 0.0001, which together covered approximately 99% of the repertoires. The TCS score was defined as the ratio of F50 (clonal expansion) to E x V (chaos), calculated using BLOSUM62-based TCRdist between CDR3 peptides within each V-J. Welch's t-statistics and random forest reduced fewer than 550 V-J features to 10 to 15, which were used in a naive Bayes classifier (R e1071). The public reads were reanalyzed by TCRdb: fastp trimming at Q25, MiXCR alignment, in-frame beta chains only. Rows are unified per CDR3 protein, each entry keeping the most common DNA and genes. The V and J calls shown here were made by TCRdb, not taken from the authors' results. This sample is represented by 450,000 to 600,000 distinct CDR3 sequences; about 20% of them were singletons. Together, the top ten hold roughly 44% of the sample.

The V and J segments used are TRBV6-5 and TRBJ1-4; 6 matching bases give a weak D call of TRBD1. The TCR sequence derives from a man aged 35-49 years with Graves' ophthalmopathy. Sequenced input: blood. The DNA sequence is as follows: TGTGCCAGCAGTTATCGAGCAGGGGCTGGGGAAAAACTGTTTTTT. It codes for CASSYRAGAGEKLFF.